This T cell receptor (beta chain) was profiled in a study of blood T cells in healthy people across ages (dated by TCRdb to about 2015). The study in broad terms: Template switching captured roughly one uniquely barcoded TCR beta cDNA molecule per two T cells in model experiments. Using deep sequencing normalized with unique cDNA molecular identifiers, the study measured how TCR beta repertoire diversity changes with age. Four age groups were formed from the donors: young (average 16 years), middle-aged (approximately 40), aged (about 62) and long-lived (about 80). Two additional independent replicas of 1 million unique cDNA reads from the same blood draw were analyzed for two donors (one aged 18 to 29 and one aged 80 or older).

The donors were roughly 39 Caucasian individuals from Russia, aged roughly 6 to 95 years, who were systemically healthy. Each donor gave roughly 9 milliliters of peripheral blood, drawn into EDTA-treated Vacutainer tubes. Ficoll-Paque density-gradient centrifugation was used to isolate PBMCs, with at least 7 million per sample. Trizol reagent was used to extract total RNA from the PBMCs, yielding at least 5.5 micrograms per sample. Naive CD45RAhigh/CD27high T cell percentages were measured by flow cytometry on a PBMC aliquot from every donor. The CDR3 goes from the cysteine to the phenylalanine over 14 residues. The kept DNA is CDR3 alone, 42 bases in frame from the first base. Deletion took 8 bases off V and 0 bases off J, with a span of 14 bases between the germline ends. Sequences SQVTM (CDR1) and ANQGSEA (CDR2) are obtained from the germline V gene. Receptor libraries were prepared by 5' RACE. TCRdb records Illumina HiSeq 2500 as the sequencer. A second PCR of roughly 7 to 11 cycles was performed with a sample-barcoded 5' primer and a J-beta primer mix. A unique molecular identifier was introduced onto each TCR beta cDNA molecule by a template-switch 5' adaptor carrying 12 random nucleotides. Each sample yielded at least 3 million CDR3-containing paired-end reads. First-strand cDNA synthesis was performed from all RNA using the Mint cDNA synthesis kit, with priming by a TRBC-specific oligonucleotide. Following uracil-DNA glycosylase treatment, a first 18-cycle PCR with universal primers M1SS and BC2_uni_R was performed on all cDNA. Under the source paper's analysis protocol: For normalization, 1 million high-quality reads, each with a distinct molecular identifier, were randomly selected from each sample. Instead of being binned into consensus sequences, reads with shared molecular identifiers were discarded. CDR3 identification, clonotype clustering and error correction used MiTCR with a Q25 quality threshold and the strictest error-elimination algorithm. A nonparametric unseen species model using Euler transformation provided a lower-bound estimate of total TCR beta diversity. The raw public data were reprocessed by TCRdb itself: fastp quality trimming at Q25, MiXCR clonotype calling, in-frame beta chains only. For every CDR3 protein sequence, its rows merge into one entry that carries the most common genes and DNA. The V and J calls here are based on TCRdb, not the publication. The sample table holds 750,000 to 1,000,000 distinct CDR3 sequences, of which around 29% were seen once. Of the sample, roughly a tenth is held by the ten largest clones.

The study at large found these results: Because the CMV infection status of the donors was unknown, age-related changes in expanded clonotypes may potentially have been confounded. Observed TCR beta diversity per million T cells fell roughly linearly with age, and a significant reduction was already apparent by age roughly 41. Estimates of total diversity based on one million sequenced T cells were considered lower bounds and underestimates. Since profiling was done on bulk unsorted PBMCs, naive and antigen-experienced compartments could not be conclusively compared. The percentage of naive T cells measured by flow cytometry correlated strongly with observed TCR beta diversity. Compared with the aged group, the long-lived group had more naive CD4+ T cells, fewer expanded clones and increased TCR diversity, a pattern suggesting age selection.

This clonotype was seen many times. Its cognate antigen has yet to be identified. Within one base of it there is no much larger clone, and no base qualities were kept. These data are also associated with another study on T cells of mothers and their children. The second publication reports: Nine systemically healthy Caucasian individuals, comprising three mothers and their six children, were included as donors. cDNA synthesis used all of the extracted RNA, with about 1.5 ug of RNA in each 15 ul reaction. In the second PCR, the M1S primer added sample barcodes and 2-4 random nucleotides. Over 8.5 million TCR beta CDR3 reads were obtained for each mother, and 2.5 million to 3 million reads were obtained for each child. TCR recombination output is similarly shaped by thymic selection in related and unrelated pairs, with a minor effect exerted by inherited differences. Normalized repertoire overlap in related mother-child pairs was always slightly higher than in unrelated mother-child pairs, but the difference was never significant. Persistent microchimeric T cell clones were not detected, at a sensitivity of about 99 clones per million clonotypes. The study used deep NGS to compare TCR beta repertoires of mothers and children, seeking features distinguishing related mother-child pairs from unrelated individuals. The mean age was around 40 +/- 4 years for the mothers and approximately 11 +/- 4 years for the children. After adapters were ligated using NEBNext reagents, the libraries underwent 100+100 nt paired-end sequencing on an Illumina HiSeq 2000. Mother and child libraries were prepared a month apart and sequenced in separate runs to prevent cross-contamination. For each donor, somewhere between roughly 450,000 and 2,100,000 distinct TCR beta clonotypes were identified. Naive TCR beta clonotypes were estimated from low-frequency clonotypes matched to each donor's FACS-determined naive share, without sorting.

The TCR originated in a woman in her forties in good health. The V gene is TRBV29-1 and the J gene is TRBJ2-1; confidence is insufficient to name the D gene. Sequenced: blood. The DNA is TGCAGCCTACCCTTACCCAGCTCCTACAATGAGCAGTTCTTC. This yields the protein CSLPLPSSYNEQFF.